This record covers a single T cell receptor beta chain. Its specificity is unknown. The data are from a study of cytomegalovirus exposure and HLA in healthy donors. Study overall: Later, an analysis reported that the approximately 120 validation repertoires had used the same platform as the approximately 630 first-cohort repertoires.

V was clipped by 0 bases and J by 2 bases, with 14 bases between them. The CDR3 is 17 residues long. The germline gives CDR1 MGHRA, CDR2 YSYEKL. Study-wide findings and caveats: Reported results showed that the classifier diagnosed cytomegalovirus status with high specificity and sensitivity. First-cohort TCR clusters tended to co-occur in the roughly 130 validation repertoires, a later analysis found. Overall, around 160 TCR beta chains were annotated as cytomegalovirus-associated.

Generated by immunoSEQ multiplex PCR, the TCRdb table keeps only in-frame clones and is missing some. The sample has about 65,000 clones, roughly 94% seen once. This chain uses TRBV4-1 with TRBJ2-1; D may be TRBD1 (6 bases). The clonotype was recovered from a man between 18 and 35 years old in good health and CMV-seropositive. The specimen was PBMCs. CDR3 nucleotides: TGCGCCAGCAGCCAAGAGGCTTGGGACACGCCCTACAATGAGCAGTTCTTC. Amino acid sequence: CASSQEAWDTPYNEQFF.